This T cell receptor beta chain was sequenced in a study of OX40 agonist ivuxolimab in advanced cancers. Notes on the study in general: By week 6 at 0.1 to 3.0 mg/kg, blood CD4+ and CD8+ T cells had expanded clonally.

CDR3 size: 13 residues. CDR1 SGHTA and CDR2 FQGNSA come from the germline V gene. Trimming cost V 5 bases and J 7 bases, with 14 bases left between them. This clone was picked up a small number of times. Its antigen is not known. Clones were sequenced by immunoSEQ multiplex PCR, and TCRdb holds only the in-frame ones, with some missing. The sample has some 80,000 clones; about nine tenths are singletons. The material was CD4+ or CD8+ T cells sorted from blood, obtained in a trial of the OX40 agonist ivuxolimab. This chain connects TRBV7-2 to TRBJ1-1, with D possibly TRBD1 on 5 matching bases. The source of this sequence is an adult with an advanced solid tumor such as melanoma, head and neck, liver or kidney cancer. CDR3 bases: TGTGCCAGCAGCCGCTACCCCAGGGTTGAAGCTTTCTTT. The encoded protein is CASSRYPRVEAFF.